The 27 T cell receptor beta chains below all came from one sample that was sequenced in a study of identical twins. One entry per CDR3 protein, called by TCRdb with MiXCR from the 5' RACE reads. The sample yields some 240,000 distinct CDR3 sequences, approximately 8.6% seen once. A further study also used this sample, focusing on yellow fever vaccine responses in identical twins.

The source material was CD8+ T cells sorted from blood. The receptors were gathered from a woman in her late teens or twenties in good health.

The V call is TRBV11-2, the J call TRBJ2-7; 9 positions match TRBD2. CDR1 SGHAT and CDR2 FQNNGV come from the germline V gene. The V gene end was trimmed by 6 bases and the J gene end by 2 bases; junction bases not matched to a gene: 2. The CDR3 extends over 13 amino acids. CDR3 amino acids: CASRTSGAYEQYF. CDR3 nucleotide sequence: TGTGCCAGCAGGACTAGCGGAGCCTACGAGCAGTACTTC.

This chain uses TRBV7-9 with TRBJ2-3; D remains ambiguous. Germline loops: CDR1 SEHNR, CDR2 FQNEAQ (reference sequence). V was shortened by 5 bases and J by 2 bases, with 11 bases between the two germline ends. This CDR3 is built from 14 residues. CDR3 DNA sequence: TGTGCCAGCAGCCCCGACAAACTCACAGATACGCAGTATTTT. Translating it yields CASSPDKLTDTQYF.

This clonotype came up a few times. One end of the junction does not line up with germline, which may come from a read error. This sequence joins TRBV12-5 and TRBJ1-2; 7 bases match TRBD1. Per germline, CDR1 LGHNT and CDR2 FRNRAP. This CDR3 is built from 14 residues. The CDR3 here is CASGLPDRVHGYTF. CDR3 coding DNA: TGTGCTAGCGGTTTACCAGACAGGGTCCATGGCTACACCTTC.

This clonotype occurred many times. Since the CDR3 does not end with the conserved phenylalanine or tryptophan, this likely comes from a read error. This chain uses TRBV7-9 with TRBJ1-1, with D tentatively TRBD1 (5 bases). This CDR3 has 14 amino acids. The V and J ends lost 6 bases and 3 bases respectively, with 14 bases between them. CDR1 is SEHNR and CDR2 is FQNEAQ in the germline V gene (reference sequence). Here the CDR3 DNA reads TGTGCCAGCAGTATAACCGACAGCCACACTGAAGCTTTCCTT. Translated, it gives CASSITDSHTEAFL.

This clonotype was counted a few times. The chain carries TRBV7-9 and TRBJ2-1; D tentatively fits TRBD1 or TRBD2 (5 bases each). The CDR3 spans 15 residues. V shed 4 bases and J shed 7 bases, with 17 bases lying between them. Germline CDR1 and CDR2: SEHNR and FQNEAQ (reference sequence). DNA for the CDR3: TGTGCCAGCAGCTCAAGATCCGGGACCCCTAATGAGCAGTTCTTC. It translates to CASSSRSGTPNEQFF.

CDR3: CSARDIQGLPVAQYF. CDR3 nucleotide sequence: TGCAGTGCTAGAGATATACAGGGATTACCAGTGGCCCAGTACTTC. The chain links TRBV20-1 to TRBJ2-5, with TRBD1 as a possible D gene (6 bases). The CDR3 extends over 15 amino acids. Germline CDR1 DFQATT, CDR2 SNEGSKA (reference sequence). V gave up 0 bases and J gave up 9 bases, with 20 bases separating them.

This clonotype has only a few counts. This chain uses TRBV2 with TRBJ1-6; D call uncertain. Between the trimmed V and J ends, which lost 4 bases and 4 bases, there was a span of 17 bases. The germline V gene has CDR1 SNHLY and CDR2 FYNNEI. This CDR3 is built from 17 residues. The CDR3 DNA sequence: TGTGCCAGCAGTGTTACTCACGAAGTGGGGTATAATTCACCCCTCCACTTT. Amino acid sequence: CASSVTHEVGYNSPLHF.

In this sample, this clonotype turned up a few times. The CDR3 loop is CASSFSGSGNTIYF. The CDR3 DNA reads TGTGCCAGCAGTTTTTCAGGGTCTGGAAACACCATATATTTT. The rearrangement links TRBV28 to TRBJ1-3; D possibly corresponds to TRBD1 (5 bases). Per the germline V gene, CDR1 is MDHEN and CDR2 is SYDVKM. Trimming took off 3 bases at V and 1 base at J, with 7 bases between the two ends. The CDR3 covers 14 residues.

V gene TRBV6-5 combines with J gene TRBJ2-7; D is possibly TRBD1 (5 bases). Germline loops: CDR1 MNHEY, CDR2 SVGAGI. The CDR3 totals 14 residues. The V gene lost 0 bases and the J gene lost 5 bases, with 11 bases spanning the gap. The CDR3 DNA follows: TGTGCCAGCAGTTACTCGACCCAGGGTGACGAGCAGTACTTC. Amino acid sequence: CASSYSTQGDEQYF.

The chain uses TRBV20-1 and TRBJ2-1; 10 bases align to TRBD2. CDR3 length: 17 residues. J lost 2 bases, V lost 1 base, and 8 bases had no gene match. CDR1 DFQATT and CDR2 SNEGSKA come from the germline V gene (reference sequence). The CDR3 spells CSARGEKAGGAYNEQFF. In nucleotides, the CDR3 is TGCAGTGCTAGAGGGGAAAAAGCGGGGGGGGCCTACAATGAGCAGTTCTTC.

There are many counts of this clonotype. The chain couples TRBV4-3 to TRBJ2-7; D is possibly TRBD2 (5 bases). From germline, CDR1 is LGHNA and CDR2 YSLEER. Trimming pared 0 bases from V and 4 bases from J, leaving 13 bases between. The CDR3 contains 15 residues. CDR3 sequence (DNA): TGCGCCAGCAGCCAAGATCGATCGGGGTTGTACGAGCAGTACTTC. Translated, it gives CASSQDRSGLYEQYF.

This clonotype came up many times. The V gene is TRBV4-3, the J gene TRBJ2-7; 8 nucleotides align to TRBD2. V lost 1 base, J lost 2 bases, and 4 bases stayed unmatched. There are 15 residues in the CDR3. Germline V gene data show CDR1 as LGHNA and CDR2 as YSLEER. CDR3 amino acids: CASSQGAGGPYEQYF. CDR3 nucleotide sequence: TGCGCCAGCAGCCAAGGGGCGGGAGGACCCTACGAGCAGTACTTC.

This clonotype was seen repeatedly, ten times or more. The chain links TRBV4-3 to TRBJ2-7, with unresolved D. The germline CDR1 and CDR2 sequences are LGHNA and YSLEER. The ends were cut back, 0 bases at V and 0 bases at J, with 6 bases in the middle. CDR3 length: 14 residues. This chain's CDR3 is CASSQDPRSYEQYF. CDR3 DNA sequence: TGCGCCAGCAGCCAAGATCCCCGCTCCTACGAGCAGTACTTC.

The rearrangement joins TRBV6-1 to TRBJ2-1; D might be TRBD2 (7 bases). The V end lost 9 bases, the J end lost 0 bases, and 9 bases lay between the germline ends. This CDR3 region has 13 residues. In germline, CDR1 is MNHNS, CDR2 SASEGT. CDR3 bases: TGTGCCAGGGGAGGGGGCTCCTACAATGAGCAGTTCTTC. This gives the protein CARGGGSYNEQFF.

There are many counts of this clonotype. The chain joins TRBV5-1 to TRBJ2-7, with 7 bases matching TRBD1. The CDR3 is made up of 15 amino acids. Unmatched junction bases numbered 8, after V lost 0 bases and J lost 5 bases. The germline gives CDR1 SGHRS, CDR2 YFSETQ. The DNA of the CDR3 is TGCGCCAGCAGCTTGGGGACAGGAGATTTGGACGAGCAGTACTTC. It translates to CASSLGTGDLDEQYF.

Written as DNA, the CDR3 is TGTGCCAGCAGCTTGGCCGGGGGGGCGAACACTGAAGCTTTCTTT. This encodes CASSLAGGANTEAFF. This chain links TRBV5-5 with TRBJ1-1; possibly TRBD1 for D (6 bases). V was pared by 0 bases and J by 1 base, with 10 bases between. The CDR3 is 15 residues long. Germline V gene lookup returns CDR1 SGHKS and CDR2 YYEKEE (reference sequence).

J is TRBJ2-3 and V is TRBV5-5; D uncertain. CDR3 length: 12 amino acids. Trimming removed 4 bases from V and 6 bases from J, with 9 bases in between. Germline V gene data show CDR1 as SGHKS and CDR2 as YYEKEE (reference sequence). For the CDR3, the DNA is TGTGCCAGCAGCCAAATAGAGGATACGCAGTATTTT. Translation: CASSQIEDTQYF.

The chain employs TRBV9 and TRBJ2-2, with D perhaps TRBD2 (5 bases). The V gene lost 7 bases and the J gene lost 3 bases, with 13 bases spanning the gap. In germline, CDR1 is SGDLS, CDR2 YYNGEE. The CDR3 extends over 14 amino acids. The CDR3 bases are TGTGCCAGCCGGGAATTTTTCGACACCGGGGAGCTGTTTTTT. Translating it yields CASREFFDTGELFF.

The chain couples TRBV3-1 to TRBJ2-3; D not certain. CDR1 and CDR2 from the germline V gene are LGHDT and YNNKEL (reference sequence). The CDR3 extends over 14 amino acids. The germline V and J ends were trimmed by 1 base and 4 bases, with 9 bases remaining between them. The CDR3 region is CASSQVFRADTQYF. The CDR3 DNA follows: TGTGCCAGCAGCCAAGTTTTTAGGGCAGATACGCAGTATTTT.

This clonotype was seen repeatedly, ten times or more. This rearrangement joins TRBV4-1 to TRBJ1-1; 8 nucleotides match TRBD1. V trimming: 3 bases; J trimming: 1 base; junction bases outside the gene matches: 7. There are 16 residues in the CDR3. CDR1 and CDR2 from the germline V gene are MGHRA and YSYEKL. The CDR3 DNA reads TGCGCCAGCAGCCACCTACTGGGACAGGCGAACACTGAAGCTTTCTTT. Translation gives CASSHLLGQANTEAFF.

The chain employs TRBV24-1 and TRBJ2-2; 9 bases map to TRBD1. Per the germline V gene, CDR1 is KGHDR and CDR2 is SFDVKD. The trim removed 1 base at V and 9 bases at J, leaving 8 bases unmatched. There are 16 residues in the CDR3. The CDR3 DNA sequence: TGTGCCACCAGTGATTTCGTGACAGGGGGTCCTAGGGAGCTGTTTTTT. Translation gives CATSDFVTGGPRELFF.

This clonotype occurred many times. This chain links TRBV12-3 or TRBV12-4 with TRBJ2-1, with 7 bases matching TRBD2. The V and J ends lost 3 bases and 5 bases, in that order; junction bases with no gene match: 10. The CDR3 is 16 amino acids. CDR3 protein: CASSFQPASGDNEQFF. CDR3 nucleotide sequence: TGTGCCAGCAGTTTCCAACCGGCCAGCGGGGACAATGAGCAGTTCTTC.

This clonotype was recorded many times. The DNA of the CDR3 is TGTGCCAGCAGTAGTATGACGGCTCCAGAGCAGTACTTC. This gives the protein CASSSMTAPEQYF. The chain recombines TRBV2 with TRBJ2-7; D gene uncertain. The CDR3 extends over 13 amino acids. CDR1 and CDR2 from the germline V gene are SNHLY and FYNNEI. The V gene lost 5 bases and the J gene lost 7 bases, with 15 bases spanning the gap.

The chain has TRBV27 and TRBJ1-4, with no clear D. The germline V gene encodes CDR1 MNHEY and CDR2 SMNVEV (reference sequence). The ends were cut back, 6 bases at V and 0 bases at J, with 11 bases in the middle. The CDR3 is 15 amino acids. CDR3 in amino acids: CASSKRHATNEKLFF. CDR3 in DNA: TGTGCCAGCAGCAAAAGACACGCAACTAATGAAAAACTGTTTTTT.

This clonotype was found a few times. V is TRBV7-9 and J is TRBJ2-1, with TRBD2 identical over 7 bases. The CDR3 is 15 amino acids. J lost 1 base, V lost 4 bases, and 4 bases had no gene match. In germline, CDR1 is SEHNR, CDR2 FQNEAQ (reference sequence). In DNA form, the CDR3 reads TGTGCCAGCAGCTGGGCTAGCGGTTCCTACAATGAGCAGTTCTTC. Protein product: CASSWASGSYNEQFF.

Written as DNA, the CDR3 is TGTGCCAGCAGTCCGAGGACTAGCGGGGTCGATACGCAGTATTTT. This encodes CASSPRTSGVDTQYF. The chain is built from TRBV12-3 or TRBV12-4 and TRBJ2-3, with 12 bases identical to TRBD2. This CDR3 has 15 residues. V was pared by 5 bases and J by 6 bases, with 6 bases of the junction left unmatched.

This clonotype was picked up a small number of times. This sequence joins TRBV4-2 and TRBJ2-7; D is perhaps TRBD1 or TRBD2 (5 bases each). This CDR3 is built from 15 residues. V dropped 4 bases and J dropped 5 bases, with 18 bases sitting between them. Germline V CDR1 and CDR2: LGHNA, YNFKEQ. The CDR3 reads CASSRFGGPSDEQYF. For the CDR3, the DNA is TGTGCCAGCAGCCGCTTTGGGGGACCCTCGGACGAGCAGTACTTC.